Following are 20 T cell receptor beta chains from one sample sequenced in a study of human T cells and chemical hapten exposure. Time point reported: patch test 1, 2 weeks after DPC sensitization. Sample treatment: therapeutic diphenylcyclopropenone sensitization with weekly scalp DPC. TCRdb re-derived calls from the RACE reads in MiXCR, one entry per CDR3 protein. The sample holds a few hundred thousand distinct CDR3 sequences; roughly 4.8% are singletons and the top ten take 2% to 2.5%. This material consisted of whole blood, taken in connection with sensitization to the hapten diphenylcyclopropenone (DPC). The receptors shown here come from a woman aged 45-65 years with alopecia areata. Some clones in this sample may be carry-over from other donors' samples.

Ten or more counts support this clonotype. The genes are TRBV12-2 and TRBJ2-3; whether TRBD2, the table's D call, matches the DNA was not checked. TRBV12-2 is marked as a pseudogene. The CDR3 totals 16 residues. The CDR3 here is CASRARSSGSKDTQYF. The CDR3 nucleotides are TGTGCAAGTCGCGCCCGTTCCAGCGGGTCCAAAGATACGCAGTATTTT.

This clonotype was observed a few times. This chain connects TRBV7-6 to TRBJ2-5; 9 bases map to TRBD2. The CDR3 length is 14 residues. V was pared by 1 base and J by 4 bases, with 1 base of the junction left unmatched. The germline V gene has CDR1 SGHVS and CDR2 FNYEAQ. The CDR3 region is CASSLELAGETQYF. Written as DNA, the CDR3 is TGTGCCAGCAGCTTAGAACTAGCGGGAGAGACCCAGTACTTC. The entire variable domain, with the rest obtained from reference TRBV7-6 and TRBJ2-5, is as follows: GAGVSQSPRYKVTKRGQDVALRCDPISGHVSLYWYRQALGQGPEFLTYFNYEAQQDKSGLPNDRFSAERPEGSISTLTIQRTEQRDSAMYRCASSLELAGETQYFGPGTRLLVL.

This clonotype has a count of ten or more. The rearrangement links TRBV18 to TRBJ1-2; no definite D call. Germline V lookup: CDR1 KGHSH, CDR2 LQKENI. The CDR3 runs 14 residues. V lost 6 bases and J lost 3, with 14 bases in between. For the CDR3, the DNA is TGTGCCAGCTCTCCTTACGGCGCGGACTATGGCTACACCTTC. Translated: CASSPYGADYGYTF.

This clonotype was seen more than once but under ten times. The CDR3, as DNA: TGTGCCTTGACGGGGGACAGGGTCTACGAGCAGTACTTC. Translating it yields CALTGDRVYEQYF. The V and J genes are TRBV7-2 and TRBJ2-7; 9 nucleotides line up with TRBD1. The germline gives CDR1 SGHTA, CDR2 FQGNSA. Unmatched junction bases numbered 8, after V lost 11 bases and J lost 3 bases. This CDR3 has 13 residues.

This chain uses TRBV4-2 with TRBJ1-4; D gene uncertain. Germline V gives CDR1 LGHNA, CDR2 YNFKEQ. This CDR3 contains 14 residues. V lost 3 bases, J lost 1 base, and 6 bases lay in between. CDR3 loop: CASSQSVTNEKLFF. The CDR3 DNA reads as TGTGCCAGCAGCCAGTCAGTAACTAATGAAAAACTGTTTTTT.

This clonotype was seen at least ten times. Here the CDR3 DNA reads TGTGCCAGCAGTTACAGGGATAAAGAGCCCCAGCATTTT. This sequence encodes CASSYRDKEPQHF. V is TRBV6-2 or TRBV6-3 and J is TRBJ1-5; unclear D gene. Germline V gene data show CDR1 as MNHEY and CDR2 as SVGEGT. Between the trimmed V and J ends, which lost 2 bases and 8 bases, there was a span of 10 bases. The CDR3 sequence is 13 residues long.

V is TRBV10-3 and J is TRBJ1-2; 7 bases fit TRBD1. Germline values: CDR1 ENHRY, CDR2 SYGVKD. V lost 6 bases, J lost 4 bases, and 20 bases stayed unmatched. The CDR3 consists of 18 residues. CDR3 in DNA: TGTGCCATCAGCACGGGGGGAAGCGACAGGGCCTTCTTCTATGGCTACACCTTC. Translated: CAISTGGSDRAFFYGYTF.

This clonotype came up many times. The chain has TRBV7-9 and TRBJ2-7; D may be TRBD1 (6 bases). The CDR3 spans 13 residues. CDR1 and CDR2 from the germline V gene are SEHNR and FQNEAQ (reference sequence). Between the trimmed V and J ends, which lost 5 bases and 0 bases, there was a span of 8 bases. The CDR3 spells CASSPDSSYEQYF. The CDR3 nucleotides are TGTGCCAGCAGCCCGGACAGCTCCTACGAGCAGTACTTC.

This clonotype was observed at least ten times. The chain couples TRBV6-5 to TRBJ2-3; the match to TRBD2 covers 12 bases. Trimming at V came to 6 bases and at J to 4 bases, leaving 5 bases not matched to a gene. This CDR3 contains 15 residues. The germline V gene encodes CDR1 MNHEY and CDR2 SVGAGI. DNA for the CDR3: TGTGCCAGCAGACTAGCGGGGGGTAGGGCAGATACGCAGTATTTT. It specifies CASRLAGGRADTQYF.

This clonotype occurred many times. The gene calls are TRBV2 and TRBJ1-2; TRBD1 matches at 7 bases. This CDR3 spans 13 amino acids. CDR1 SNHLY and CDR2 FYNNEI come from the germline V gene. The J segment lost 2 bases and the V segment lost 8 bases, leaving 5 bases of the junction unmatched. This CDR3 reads CASSQGTNYGYTF. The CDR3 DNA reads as TGTGCCAGCTCACAGGGGACGAACTATGGCTACACCTTC.

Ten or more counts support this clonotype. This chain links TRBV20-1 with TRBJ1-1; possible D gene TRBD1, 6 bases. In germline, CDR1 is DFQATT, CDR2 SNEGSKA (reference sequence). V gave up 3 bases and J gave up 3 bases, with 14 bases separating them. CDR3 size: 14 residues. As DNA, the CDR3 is TGCAGTGCTAGGGACCTGGACAGTGACACTGAAGCTTTCTTT. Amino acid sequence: CSARDLDSDTEAFF.

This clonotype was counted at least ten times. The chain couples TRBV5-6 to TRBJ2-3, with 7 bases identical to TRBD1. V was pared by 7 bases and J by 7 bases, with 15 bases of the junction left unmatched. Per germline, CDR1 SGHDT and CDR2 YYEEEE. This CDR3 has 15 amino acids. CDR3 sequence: CASGSRQGLRNTQYF. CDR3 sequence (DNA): TGTGCCAGCGGCTCTCGACAGGGTTTAAGAAATACGCAGTATTTT.

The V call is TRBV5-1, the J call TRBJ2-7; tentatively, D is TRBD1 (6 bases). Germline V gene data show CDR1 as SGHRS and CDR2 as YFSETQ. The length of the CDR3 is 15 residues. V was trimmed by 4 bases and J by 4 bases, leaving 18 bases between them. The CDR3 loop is CASSPEPGTLYEQYF. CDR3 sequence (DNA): TGCGCCAGCAGCCCGGAACCCGGGACATTGTACGAGCAGTACTTC.

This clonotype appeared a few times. CDR3 coding DNA: TGTGCCAGCATGCCCCCCCGGGACAGGGGGCACGAGCAGTACTTC. Residues: CASMPPRDRGHEQYF. V is TRBV6-2 or TRBV6-3 and J is TRBJ2-7; the match to TRBD1 covers 12 bases. The CDR3 runs 15 residues. Trimming took 7 bases from V and 5 from J; bases not matched to a gene: 9. Germline loops: CDR1 MNHEY, CDR2 SVGEGT.

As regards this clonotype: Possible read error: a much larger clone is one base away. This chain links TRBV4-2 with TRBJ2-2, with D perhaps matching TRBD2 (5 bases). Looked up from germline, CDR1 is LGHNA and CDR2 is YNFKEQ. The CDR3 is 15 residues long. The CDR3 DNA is TGTGCCAGCAGCCAAGAGGGGATGAGCACCGGGGAGCTGTCTTTT. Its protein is CASSQEGMSTGELSF.

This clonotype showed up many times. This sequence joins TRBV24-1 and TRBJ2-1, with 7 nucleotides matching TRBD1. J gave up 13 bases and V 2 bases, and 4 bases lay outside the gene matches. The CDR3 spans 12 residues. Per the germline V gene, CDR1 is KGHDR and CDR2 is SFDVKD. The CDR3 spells CATSDSDRVQFF. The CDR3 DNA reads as TGTGCCACCAGTGATTCTGACAGGGTCCAGTTCTTC.

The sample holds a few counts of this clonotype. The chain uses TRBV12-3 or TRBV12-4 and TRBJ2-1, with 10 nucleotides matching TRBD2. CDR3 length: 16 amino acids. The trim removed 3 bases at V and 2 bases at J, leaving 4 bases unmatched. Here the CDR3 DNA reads TGTGCCAGCAGTTTCAAACTAGCGGGGACCTACAATGAGCAGTTCTTC. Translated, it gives CASSFKLAGTYNEQFF.

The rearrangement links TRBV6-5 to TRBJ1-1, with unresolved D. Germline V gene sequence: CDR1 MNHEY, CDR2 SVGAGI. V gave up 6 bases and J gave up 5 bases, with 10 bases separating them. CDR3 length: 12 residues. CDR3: CASSHRRTEAFF. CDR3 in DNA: TGTGCCAGCAGCCACCGGAGGACTGAAGCTTTCTTT.

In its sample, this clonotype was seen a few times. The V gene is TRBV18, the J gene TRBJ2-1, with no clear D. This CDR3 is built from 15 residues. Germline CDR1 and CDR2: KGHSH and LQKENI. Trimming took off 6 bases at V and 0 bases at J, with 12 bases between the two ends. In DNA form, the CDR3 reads TGTGCCAGCTCCCTCCTCCTGGGCTCCTACAATGAGCAGTTCTTC. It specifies CASSLLLGSYNEQFF.

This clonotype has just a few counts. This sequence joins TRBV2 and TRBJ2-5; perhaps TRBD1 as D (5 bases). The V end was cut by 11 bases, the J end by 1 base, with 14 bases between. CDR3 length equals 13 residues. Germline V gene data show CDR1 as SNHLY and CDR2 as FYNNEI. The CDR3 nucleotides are TGTGCCGGCCGGACAATGGGCCAAGAGACCCAGTACTTC. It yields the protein CAGRTMGQETQYF. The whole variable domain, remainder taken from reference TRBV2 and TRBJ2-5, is EPEVTQTPSHQVTQMGQEVILRCVPISNHLYFYWYRQILGQKVEFLVSFYNNEISEKSEIFDDQFSVERPDGSNFTLKIRSTKLEDSAMYFCAGRTMGQETQYFGPGTRLLVL.